This T cell receptor beta chain was sequenced during a study of beta chain features in type 1 diabetes. Points from the study as a whole: Across patients, naive, central memory and Treg TCRB repertoires exhibited apparently greater similarity than was observed across healthy donors.

Expressed TCRB transcripts were sequenced after all isolated RNA was converted to cDNA. Some 3.6 million reads per sample were averaged for naive, central memory and regulatory samples. The repertoire was sequenced with immunoSEQ multiplex PCR; TCRdb's copy has only in-frame clones and lacks some. Among over 700,000 clones listed, about a sixth were seen once. For this clone: The antigen is not known.

Trimming at V came to 6 bases and at J to 3 bases, leaving 7 bases not matched to a gene. The CDR3 runs 14 residues. From germline, CDR1 is MDHEN and CDR2 SYDVKM. The rearrangement uses TRBV28 and TRBJ2-7, with TRBD2 identical over 8 bases. This sequence originates from a woman under 30 in good health. The material sequenced was naive CD4+ T cells from blood. The CDR3 here is CASSRSGSHYEQYF. The CDR3 DNA is TGTGCCAGCAGCCGGAGCGGGAGCCACTACGAGCAGTACTTC.